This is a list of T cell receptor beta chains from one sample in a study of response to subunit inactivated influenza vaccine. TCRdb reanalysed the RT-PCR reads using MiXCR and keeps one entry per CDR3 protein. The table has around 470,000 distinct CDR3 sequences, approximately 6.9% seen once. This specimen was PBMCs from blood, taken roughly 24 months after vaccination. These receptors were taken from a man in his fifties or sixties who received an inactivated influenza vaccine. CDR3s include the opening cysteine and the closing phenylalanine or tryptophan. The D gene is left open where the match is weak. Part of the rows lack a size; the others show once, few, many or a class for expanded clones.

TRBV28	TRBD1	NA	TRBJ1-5	CASSSWTGDNQPQHF	TGTGCCAGCAGCTCCTGGACAGGGGACAATCAGCCCCAGCATTTT
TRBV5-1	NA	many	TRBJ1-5	CASSLLGQTDQPQHF	TGCGCCAGCAGCTTGCTGGGACAAACAGATCAGCCCCAGCATTTT
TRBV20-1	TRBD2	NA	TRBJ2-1	CCARPLTSGVYNEQFF	TGCTGTGCTAGACCCCTTACTAGCGGGGTATACAATGAGCAGTTCTTC
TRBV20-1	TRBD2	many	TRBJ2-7	CSAPASGRLRNEQYF	TGCAGTGCTCCCGCGAGCGGGAGACTAAGGAACGAGCAGTACTTC
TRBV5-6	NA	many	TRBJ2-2	CASSPGTTNTGELFF	TGTGCCAGCAGCCCCGGGACAACGAACACCGGGGAGCTGTTTTTT
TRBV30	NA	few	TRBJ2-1	CAWSQIDSKQFF	TGTGCCTGGAGTCAAATAGATTCTAAGCAGTTCTTC
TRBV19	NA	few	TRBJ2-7	CASSIGAGSPYEQYF	TGTGCCAGTAGTATCGGGGCGGGAAGCCCTTACGAGCAGTACTTC
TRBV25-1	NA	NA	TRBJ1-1	CASSGSRGTEAFF	TGTGCCAGCAGTGGGTCCCGGGGGACTGAAGCTTTCTTT
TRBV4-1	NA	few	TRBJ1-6	CASSQESRVSDSPLHF	TGCGCCAGCAGCCAAGAGAGCAGGGTAAGCGATTCACCCCTCCACTTT
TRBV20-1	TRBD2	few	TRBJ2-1	CSASPGTSSYNEQFF	TGCAGTGCCTCCCCCGGGACTAGCAGTTACAATGAGCAGTTCTTC
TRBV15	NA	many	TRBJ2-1	CATSGSLRDGINNEQFF	TGTGCCACCAGCGGCAGTCTCAGGGATGGCATTAACAATGAGCAGTTCTTC
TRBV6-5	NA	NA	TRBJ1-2	CASSYGGTNYGYTF	TGTGCCAGCAGTTACGGGGGGACTAACTATGGCTACACCTTC
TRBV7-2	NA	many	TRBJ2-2	CASSFLSNTGELFF	TGTGCCAGCAGCTTCCTATCGAACACCGGGGAGCTGTTTTTT
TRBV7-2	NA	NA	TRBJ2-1	CASSLKSGSSYNEQFF	TGTGCCAGCAGCCTAAAGTCCGGGAGCTCCTACAATGAGCAGTTCTTC
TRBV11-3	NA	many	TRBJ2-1	CASSLLSSEPYNEQFF	TGTGCCAGCAGCTTACTGTCCAGCGAACCCTACAATGAGCAGTTCTTC
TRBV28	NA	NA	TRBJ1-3	CASSPGDYSGNTIYF	TGTGCCAGCAGCCCTGGGGATTACTCTGGAAACACCATATATTTT
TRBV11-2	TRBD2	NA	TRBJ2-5	CASSSLTTSGGETQYF	TGTGCCAGCAGCTCCCTTACGACTAGCGGGGGGGAGACCCAGTACTTC
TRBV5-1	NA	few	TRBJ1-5	CASSLGDGSSNQPQHF	TGCGCCAGCAGCTTGGGGGACGGATCGAGCAATCAGCCCCAGCATTTT
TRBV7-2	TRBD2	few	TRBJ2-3	CASSPSGREADTQYF	TGTGCCAGCAGCCCTAGCGGGAGGGAGGCAGATACGCAGTATTTT
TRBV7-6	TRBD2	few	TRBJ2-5	CASSLVKASGRETQYF	TGTGCCAGCAGCTTAGTCAAGGCTAGCGGGAGAGAGACCCAGTACTTC
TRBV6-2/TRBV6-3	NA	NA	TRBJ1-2	CASSYSGVDGYTF	TGTGCCAGCAGTTACTCGGGAGTCGATGGCTACACCTTC
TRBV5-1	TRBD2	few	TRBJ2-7	CASSLASGSLYEQYF	TGCGCCAGCAGCTTGGCAAGCGGGAGTCTCTACGAGCAGTACTTC
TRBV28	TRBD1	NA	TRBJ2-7	CASSIPGQSYEQYF	TGTGCCAGCAGTATACCGGGACAGTCCTACGAGCAGTACTTC
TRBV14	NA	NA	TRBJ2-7	CASSHSDRYDYEQYF	TGTGCCAGCAGCCACAGCGACAGATATGACTACGAGCAGTACTTC
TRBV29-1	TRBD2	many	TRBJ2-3	CSVGGLAGGGRTDTQYF	TGCAGCGTTGGAGGACTAGCGGGAGGAGGACGCACAGATACGCAGTATTTT
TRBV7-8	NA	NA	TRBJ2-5	CASRLEYQNQETQYF	TGTGCCAGCCGCTTAGAATACCAGAACCAAGAGACCCAGTACTTC
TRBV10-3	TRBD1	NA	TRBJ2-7	CAIKPSGQGAGEQYF	TGTGCCATCAAACCTAGCGGACAGGGGGCAGGCGAGCAGTACTTC
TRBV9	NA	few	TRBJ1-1	CASSSRPLNTEAFF	TGTGCCAGCAGCTCCCGGCCTTTGAACACTGAAGCTTTCTTT
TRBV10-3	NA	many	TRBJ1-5	CAIRRAGDSNQPQHF	TGTGCCATCAGAAGGGCTGGGGATAGCAATCAGCCCCAGCATTTT
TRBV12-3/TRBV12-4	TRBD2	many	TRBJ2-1	CASSPAGGGGNEQFF	TGTGCCAGCAGTCCTGCTGGCGGGGGGGGAAATGAGCAGTTCTTC
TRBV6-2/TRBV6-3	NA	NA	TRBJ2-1	CASSSTDYYNEQFF	TGTGCCAGCAGTTCTACTGACTACTACAATGAGCAGTTCTTC
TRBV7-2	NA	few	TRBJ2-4	CASSLAQLENIQYF	TGTGCCAGCAGCTTAGCGCAGTTAGAAAACATTCAGTACTTC
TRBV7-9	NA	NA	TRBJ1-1	CASNLEGRGTEAFF	TGTGCCAGCAACCTAGAGGGCAGGGGCACTGAAGCTTTCTTT
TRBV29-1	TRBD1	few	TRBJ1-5	CSVGQAFNQPQHF	TGCAGCGTCGGACAGGCGTTCAATCAGCCCCAGCATTTT
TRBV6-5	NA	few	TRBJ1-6	CASSSEGPGMYSPLHF	TGTGCCAGCAGTTCCGAGGGGCCAGGGATGTATTCACCCCTCCACTTT
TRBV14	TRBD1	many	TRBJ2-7	CASSQQRTGNHEQYF	TGTGCCAGCAGCCAACAAAGGACAGGGAACCACGAGCAGTACTTC
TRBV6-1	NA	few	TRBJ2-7	CASRQGGARNEQYF	TGTGCCAGCAGACAAGGGGGGGCGAGGAACGAGCAGTACTTC
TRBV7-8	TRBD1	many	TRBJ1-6	CASSLGQGYSPLHF	TGTGCCAGCAGCTTAGGACAGGGGTACTCACCCCTCCACTTT
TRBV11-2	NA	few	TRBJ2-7	CASSLGGLSNYYEQYF	TGTGCCAGCAGCTTAGGAGGACTCTCGAATTACTACGAGCAGTACTTC
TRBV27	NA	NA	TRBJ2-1	CATWDLGLKGEQFF	TGTGCCACCTGGGACTTGGGGCTGAAGGGTGAGCAGTTCTTC
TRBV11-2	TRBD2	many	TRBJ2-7	CASSLTTGLTRSLSYEQYF	TGTGCCAGCAGCTTGACCACGGGACTAACTAGGAGTCTATCTTACGAGCAGTACTTC
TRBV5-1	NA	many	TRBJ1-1	CASSLAPGDKAQAFF	TGCGCCAGCAGCTTGGCTCCGGGGGACAAGGCCCAAGCTTTCTTT
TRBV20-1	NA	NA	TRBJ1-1	CSARDWADAEAFF	TGCAGTGCTAGAGATTGGGCAGACGCTGAAGCTTTCTTT
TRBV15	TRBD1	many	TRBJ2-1	CATSRRDSEQFF	TGTGCCACCAGCCGCCGGGACAGCGAGCAGTTCTTC
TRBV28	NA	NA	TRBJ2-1	CASSLGRGAHNEQFF	TGTGCCAGCAGTTTAGGCAGGGGCGCACATAATGAGCAGTTCTTC
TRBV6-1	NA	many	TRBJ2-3	CASSEHSAVSTDTQYF	TGTGCCAGCAGTGAACATTCGGCGGTTAGCACAGATACGCAGTATTTT
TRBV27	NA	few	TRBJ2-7	CASSLSSGTEQYF	TGTGCCAGCAGCCTCTCCTCCGGGACCGAGCAGTACTTC
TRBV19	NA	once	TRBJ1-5	CASRPPGVFSNQPQHF	TGTGCCAGTAGACCTCCCGGAGTCTTTAGCAATCAGCCCCAGCATTTT
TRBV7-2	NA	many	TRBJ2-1	CASSPLGWNEQFF	TGTGCCAGCAGCCCCTTAGGTTGGAATGAGCAGTTCTTC
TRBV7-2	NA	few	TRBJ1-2	CASSTGYGNPNYGYTF	TGTGCCAGCAGCACCGGCTATGGGAATCCTAACTATGGCTACACCTTC
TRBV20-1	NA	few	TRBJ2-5	CSARGKDYQETQYF	TGCAGTGCTAGGGGAAAAGACTACCAAGAGACCCAGTACTTC
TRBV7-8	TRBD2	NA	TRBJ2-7	CASSSRRLAANEQYF	TGTGCCAGCAGCTCCAGAAGACTAGCTGCCAACGAGCAGTACTTC
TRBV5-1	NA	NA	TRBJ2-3	CASSFRTGVHSTDTQYF	TGCGCCAGCAGTTTCCGGACGGGGGTTCACAGCACAGATACGCAGTATTTT
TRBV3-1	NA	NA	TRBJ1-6	CASSHETVANSPLHF	TGTGCCAGCAGCCACGAGACAGTAGCTAATTCACCCCTCCACTTT